This is a list of T cell receptor beta chains from one sample in a study of post-analysis software for immune sequencing data. One entry per CDR3 protein, called by TCRdb with MiXCR from the PCR reads. The sample records hundreds of thousands of distinct CDR3 sequences, less than 35% being singletons. The specimen was blood. The source is a girl aged 5 to 17 with multiple sclerosis. Both conserved end residues are part of each CDR3. A D gene is named only where the DNA matches it firmly. A row's size may be missing; if present it is once, few, many or a size class.

j_call d_call v_call clone_size cdr3_nt cdr3_aa
TRBJ2-3 . TRBV29-1 many TGCAGCGCCCTTGCACTAGCTTCGGTCTTGCAGTATTTT CSALALASVLQYF
TRBJ2-6 TRBD1 TRBV5-6 . TGTGCCAGCAGCTTGCAGGGGGTTGGGGCCAACGTCCTGACTTTC CASSLQGVGANVLTF
TRBJ2-6 . TRBV27 few TGTGCCAGCAGTTTATCAGGGGACGGGGCCAACGTCCTGACTTTC CASSLSGDGANVLTF
TRBJ2-3 . TRBV25-1 . TGTGCCGGCAGTGAGTATCGCGACCCCGCAGCAGATACGCAGTATTTT CAGSEYRDPAADTQYF
TRBJ2-1 TRBD1 TRBV5-1 few TGCGCCAGCAGCCCAGCCGGGACAGGGCTATACAATGAGCAGTTCTTC CASSPAGTGLYNEQFF
TRBJ2-7 . TRBV5-6 . TGTGCCAGCAGCTTGGGAGACAGGAGCTCCTACGAGCAGTACTTC CASSLGDRSSYEQYF
TRBJ2-3 . TRBV7-2 . TGTGCCAGCAGCTACATTCCACTGGAGGATACGCAGTATTTT CASSYIPLEDTQYF
TRBJ2-5 . TRBV5-5 . TGTGCCAGCAGCCTCCCAAAGGAGGTTAACAATGAGCAGTACTTC CASSLPKEVNNEQYF
TRBJ2-1 . TRBV7-2 many TGTGCCAGCAGCCAGGGGGGAAGCGGTGAGCAGTTCTTC CASSQGGSGEQFF
TRBJ2-5 . TRBV7-2 few TGTGCCAGCAGCTTAGCGTTTGGGCAGTGGGAGACCCAGTACTTC CASSLAFGQWETQYF
TRBJ1-2 . TRBV6-1 few TGTGCCAGCAGTGAGGCCTATGGCTACACCTTC CASSEAYGYTF
TRBJ1-4 TRBD1 TRBV20-1 . TGCAGTGCTAGGGAGGGGGCTGTTGAAAAGCTGTTTTTT CSAREGAVEKLFF
TRBJ2-7 TRBD2 TRBV12-3/TRBV12-4 few TGTGCCAGCAGTTCAACACGTAGCGGGAGGGCCTACGAGCAGTACTTC CASSSTRSGRAYEQYF
TRBJ2-5 . TRBV2 few TGTGCCAGCAGACCTCGGTCCTCCCTGGAGACCCAGTACTTC CASRPRSSLETQYF
TRBJ2-5 TRBD2 TRBV7-2 . TGTGCCAGCAGCTCGGGGTCGGGCGGGGGAGAGACCCAGTACTTC CASSSGSGGGETQYF
TRBJ1-5 . TRBV6-5 . TGTGCCAGCAGTTACTCCACCGCTCAGCCCCAGCATTTT CASSYSTAQPQHF
TRBJ1-2 . TRBV18 few TGTGCCAGCTCACGCCAGGACAACTATGGCTACACCTTC CASSRQDNYGYTF
TRBJ2-5 . TRBV5-1 few TGCGCCAGCAGCTTGGTGGCCGGGGAATGGGGGACCCAGTACTTC CASSLVAGEWGTQYF
TRBJ2-2 TRBD2 TRBV7-9 . TGTGCCAGCAGCTTAAGGCGCGGGAGTCGGAACACCGGGGAGCTGTTTTTT CASSLRRGSRNTGELFF
TRBJ2-6 . TRBV9 few TGTGCCAGCAGCGTAGGGGGACAACTATCTGGGGCCAACGTCCTGACTTTC CASSVGGQLSGANVLTF
TRBJ2-1 . TRBV7-6 . TGTGCCAGCAGCTTACTTACAGGGTCCTACAATGAGCAGTTCTTC CASSLLTGSYNEQFF
TRBJ2-7 TRBD1 TRBV27 few TGTGCCAGCAGGGTTCTTGGGGACAGGGGTGCCTACGAGCAGTACTTC CASRVLGDRGAYEQYF
TRBJ1-2 . TRBV7-9 many TGTGCCAGCAGCTTGGGGGGCACTACCTATGGCTACACCTTC CASSLGGTTYGYTF
TRBJ2-5 . TRBV7-9 . TGTGCCAGCAGCATGGACCTCCAAGAGACCCAGTACTTC CASSMDLQETQYF
TRBJ2-1 . TRBV6-2/TRBV6-3 few TGTGCCAGCAGTGGGGTCCTCTGGGGGAGTAATGAGCAGTTCTTC CASSGVLWGSNEQFF
TRBJ2-7 . TRBV6-2/TRBV6-3 few TGTGCCTCCCAATCCAGGGGTCTTAGCTACGAGCAGTACTTC CASQSRGLSYEQYF
TRBJ1-2 . TRBV5-5 many TGTGCCAGCAGCGGGATTAACTATGGCTACACCTTC CASSGINYGYTF
TRBJ2-5 . TRBV2 many TGTGCCAGCAGTGACCCACCTGGATCCCAAGAGACCCAGTACTTC CASSDPPGSQETQYF
TRBJ2-4 . TRBV29-1 many TGCAGCGTCCGCGGACAAGCAATAGCCAAAAACATTCAGTACTTC CSVRGQAIAKNIQYF
TRBJ2-1 . TRBV20-1 . TGCAGTGCTAGGACCGCGAACTACAATGAGCAGTTCTTC CSARTANYNEQFF
TRBJ2-3 . TRBV27 . TGTGCCAGCAGTGCTAGAGGGGGTCGTGGAGATACGCAGTATTTT CASSARGGRGDTQYF
TRBJ1-1 . TRBV28 . TGTGCCAGCAGTTATGCCGGACCCACTGAAGCTTTCTTT CASSYAGPTEAFF
TRBJ2-7 . TRBV7-9 . TGTGCCAGCAGTCTCCGGGCCGGGGGCAGTGACGAGCAGTACTTC CASSLRAGGSDEQYF
TRBJ2-3 . TRBV29-1 few TGCAGCGTTGTAGAACTGGCAGATACGCAGTATTTT CSVVELADTQYF
TRBJ2-4 . TRBV6-2/TRBV6-3 few TGTGCCAGCAGTTACCCGGGACGGGGAGAAAACATTCAGTACTTC CASSYPGRGENIQYF
TRBJ2-7 . TRBV3-1 . TGTGCCAGCAGCCCCAGGGGTAGGGTCTACGAGCAGTACTTC CASSPRGRVYEQYF
TRBJ2-5 . TRBV5-4 many TGTGCCAGCAGCCCCCAGGGGTACGAGACCCAGTACTTC CASSPQGYETQYF
TRBJ2-1 . TRBV5-6 many TGTGCCAGCAGCCCTGACAGGCGTAACTACAATGAGCAGTTCTTC CASSPDRRNYNEQFF
TRBJ2-1 . TRBV20-1 . TGCAGTGCTAGAGAAAACGTGGAAAAGCAGTTCTTC CSARENVEKQFF
TRBJ1-1 TRBD1 TRBV7-6 few TGTGCCAGCAGCCCACCCCGACAGGGGAGGAACACTGAAGCTTTCTTT CASSPPRQGRNTEAFF
TRBJ2-1 TRBD2 TRBV10-1 few TGCGCCAGCAGTGATAGCCTAGCGGGCCTAAATGAGCAGTTCTTC CASSDSLAGLNEQFF
TRBJ2-5 . TRBV5-1 . TGCGCCAGCAGCTCACAAACTAGCTGGGAGACCCAGTACTTC CASSSQTSWETQYF
TRBJ1-2 TRBD1 TRBV24-1 . TGTGCCACCAGTGATTCGAGACAGGGGGCAACGGGTGGCTACACCTTC CATSDSRQGATGGYTF
TRBJ2-3 . TRBV7-2 few TGTGCCAGCAGCCCCTGGAGCCCAACGCAGTATTTT CASSPWSPTQYF
TRBJ2-2 TRBD2 TRBV29-1 . TGCAGCGTTGAGACTAGCGCTGCGAGGACCGGGGAGCTGTTTTTT CSVETSAARTGELFF
TRBJ1-6 TRBD1 TRBV12-3/TRBV12-4 . TGTGCCAGCAGGGGGACAGGGGGCGTGAATTCACCCCTCCACTTT CASRGTGGVNSPLHF
TRBJ2-7 . TRBV20-1 . TGCAGTGCTTTGGTCGCAGGAGGGAGTCTGGCTACCGAGCAGTACTTC CSALVAGGSLATEQYF
TRBJ1-1 TRBD1 TRBV12-3/TRBV12-4 once TGTGCCAGCACCGACTCTGGGACAGGGCGGAACACTGAAGCTTTCTTT CASTDSGTGRNTEAFF
TRBJ2-1 . TRBV29-1 many TGCAGCGTTCACCAGGGCTCCTACAATGAGCAGTTCTTC CSVHQGSYNEQFF
TRBJ2-3 . TRBV7-8 few TGTGCCAGCAGCTTAGAGGTGGTCACAGATACGCAGTATTTT CASSLEVVTDTQYF
TRBJ2-3 . TRBV29-1 . TGCAGCGTTGAATATTCTGGCCTGAGCACAGATACGCAGTATTTT CSVEYSGLSTDTQYF
TRBJ2-3 . TRBV20-1 . TGCAGCGCTGAGAGGGGGGCGACACGCACAGATACGCAGTATTTT CSAERGATRTDTQYF
TRBJ2-3 TRBD1 TRBV5-1 few TGCGCCAGCAGCCCTGGCCGGAGGACAGGTAGCACAGATACGCAGTATTTT CASSPGRRTGSTDTQYF
TRBJ2-7 TRBD1 TRBV20-1 . TGCAGTGCTGACGCCAGGACAGGGCCCAACGAGCAGTACTTC CSADARTGPNEQYF
TRBJ1-2 . TRBV28 . TGTGCCAGCAGTTGGAAGGGGTGTGGCTACACCTTC CASSWKGCGYTF
TRBJ1-2 TRBD1 TRBV12-3/TRBV12-4 . TGTGCCAGCAGTTCTCGGACAGGGAAAGGCTATGGCTACACCTTC CASSSRTGKGYGYTF
TRBJ2-5 TRBD2 TRBV20-1 . TGCAGTGCTGGTCTAGGGAGCGGGGCCCTCCAAGAGACCCAGTACTTC CSAGLGSGALQETQYF
TRBJ2-1 . TRBV4-3 . TGCGCCGGCAGCCAAGAGGACGGGGACTACAATGAGCAGTTCTTC CAGSQEDGDYNEQFF
TRBJ2-7 . TRBV4-3 few TGCGCCAGCAGCCCGACCCCCAGGGGTACCTACGAGCAGTACTTC CASSPTPRGTYEQYF
TRBJ2-1 . TRBV12-5 . TGTGCTAGTGCCCCGAACTACAATGAGCAGTTCTTC CASAPNYNEQFF